Listed below are T cell receptor beta chains from one sample, sequenced in a study of STAT5B mutations in CD4+ large granular lymphocyte leukemia. Assay used: immunoSEQ multiplex PCR; TCRdb lists only in-frame clones, some missing. This table has 30,000 to 40,000 clones, 69% appearing once. Specimen: CD4+ T cells from blood buffy coats. Receptor source: a human donor in good health. CDR3s include the opening cysteine and the closing phenylalanine or tryptophan. Fields, in order: D gene, J gene, clone size, CDR3 length, V gene, CDR3 protein, CDR3 DNA. The D gene is left open where the match is weak. Size is omitted from some rows. Given values are once, few, many or a class for expanded clones.

D gene: TRBD2; J gene: TRBJ2-7; clone size: -; CDR3 length: 16; V gene: TRBV4-3; CDR3 protein: CASSQGTGGSPDEQYF; CDR3 DNA: TGCGCCAGCAGCCAGGGAACGGGGGGGTCCCCGGACGAGCAGTACTTC
D gene: TRBD2; J gene: TRBJ2-5; clone size: few; CDR3 length: 16; V gene: TRBV5-1; CDR3 protein: CASSRDPSGGGETQYF; CDR3 DNA: TGCGCCAGCAGCCGCGACCCCAGCGGGGGAGGGGAGACCCAGTACTTC
D gene: -; J gene: TRBJ2-3; clone size: few; CDR3 length: 14; V gene: TRBV5-1; CDR3 protein: CASSLGRGPDTQYF; CDR3 DNA: TGCGCCAGCAGCTTGGGGCGGGGGCCAGATACGCAGTATTTT
D gene: -; J gene: TRBJ2-3; clone size: -; CDR3 length: 14; V gene: TRBV5-1; CDR3 protein: CASGTPGTTDTQYF; CDR3 DNA: TGCGCCAGCGGGACGCCAGGGACCACAGATACGCAGTATTTT
D gene: -; J gene: TRBJ1-3; clone size: -; CDR3 length: 12; V gene: TRBV10-3; CDR3 protein: CAISEVGNTIYF; CDR3 DNA: TGTGCCATCAGTGAGGTTGGAAACACCATATATTTT
D gene: TRBD2; J gene: TRBJ2-1; clone size: -; CDR3 length: 14; V gene: TRBV5-1; CDR3 protein: CASSSAGGIDEQFF; CDR3 DNA: TGCGCCAGCAGTTCGGCCGGGGGGATAGATGAGCAGTTCTTC
D gene: TRBD2; J gene: TRBJ2-1; clone size: few; CDR3 length: 13; V gene: TRBV2; CDR3 protein: CASPLAGLNEQFF; CDR3 DNA: TGTGCCAGCCCCCTAGCGGGGTTGAATGAGCAGTTCTTC
D gene: -; J gene: TRBJ1-5; clone size: few; CDR3 length: 13; V gene: TRBV5-1; CDR3 protein: CASSFGSGQPQHF; CDR3 DNA: TGCGCCAGCAGCTTCGGTTCAGGTCAGCCCCAGCATTTT
D gene: -; J gene: TRBJ2-3; clone size: -; CDR3 length: 10; V gene: TRBV20-1; CDR3 protein: CSAGGDTQYF; CDR3 DNA: TGCAGTGCTGGGGGCGATACGCAGTATTTT
D gene: -; J gene: TRBJ2-1; clone size: -; CDR3 length: 14; V gene: TRBV9; CDR3 protein: CASSVDSSYNEQFF; CDR3 DNA: TGTGCCAGCAGCGTAGACAGCTCCTACAATGAGCAGTTCTTC
D gene: -; J gene: TRBJ2-3; clone size: -; CDR3 length: 14; V gene: TRBV29-1; CDR3 protein: CSVDKALQGDTQYF; CDR3 DNA: TGCAGCGTTGATAAGGCGCTCCAAGGAGATACGCAGTATTTT
D gene: -; J gene: TRBJ1-5; clone size: -; CDR3 length: 17; V gene: TRBV5-8; CDR3 protein: CASSSPKRGKRAQPQHF; CDR3 DNA: TGTGCCAGCAGCTCACCCAAGAGGGGGAAGAGGGCACAGCCCCAGCATTTT
D gene: -; J gene: TRBJ1-1; clone size: -; CDR3 length: 12; V gene: TRBV29-1; CDR3 protein: CSATVMNTEAFF; CDR3 DNA: TGCAGCGCTACGGTTATGAACACTGAAGCTTTCTTT
D gene: TRBD1; J gene: TRBJ2-7; clone size: -; CDR3 length: 15; V gene: TRBV27; CDR3 protein: CASSKSGTAPYEQYF; CDR3 DNA: TGTGCCAGCAGCAAGTCCGGGACAGCACCCTACGAGCAGTACTTC
D gene: -; J gene: TRBJ2-1; clone size: once; CDR3 length: 16; V gene: TRBV5-8; CDR3 protein: CASSLGLGGNYNEQFF; CDR3 DNA: TGTGCCAGCAGCTTGGGGTTGGGGGGCAACTACAATGAGCAGTTCTTC
D gene: -; J gene: TRBJ2-2; clone size: -; CDR3 length: 15; V gene: TRBV7-2; CDR3 protein: CASSLSGRGTGELFF; CDR3 DNA: TGTGCCAGCAGCTTATCGGGCCGGGGGACCGGGGAGCTGTTTTTT
D gene: -; J gene: TRBJ2-3; clone size: -; CDR3 length: 16; V gene: TRBV6-5; CDR3 protein: CASSYVAGKSTDTQYF; CDR3 DNA: TGTGCCAGCAGTTACGTAGCAGGAAAAAGCACAGATACGCAGTATTTT
D gene: TRBD1; J gene: TRBJ1-4; clone size: -; CDR3 length: 13; V gene: TRBV28; CDR3 protein: CASNPTGGEKLFF; CDR3 DNA: TGTGCCAGCAATCCGACAGGGGGAGAAAAACTGTTTTTT
D gene: TRBD1; J gene: TRBJ2-7; clone size: -; CDR3 length: 14; V gene: TRBV4-2; CDR3 protein: CASSQERGLYEQYF; CDR3 DNA: TGTGCCAGCAGCCAAGAGAGGGGGCTCTACGAGCAGTACTTC
D gene: -; J gene: TRBJ1-2; clone size: -; CDR3 length: 14; V gene: TRBV7-2; CDR3 protein: CASSLPTRVDGYTF; CDR3 DNA: TGTGCCAGCAGCTTACCTACCAGGGTGGACGGCTACACCTTC
D gene: -; J gene: TRBJ1-3; clone size: -; CDR3 length: 15; V gene: TRBV4-1; CDR3 protein: CASSSGHPSGNTIYF; CDR3 DNA: TGCGCCAGCAGCTCGGGGCATCCCTCTGGAAACACCATATATTTT
D gene: -; J gene: TRBJ2-7; clone size: -; CDR3 length: 14; V gene: TRBV7-7; CDR3 protein: CASSLGVGGYEQYF; CDR3 DNA: TGTGCCAGCAGCTTAGGGGTGGGGGGCTACGAGCAGTACTTC
D gene: -; J gene: TRBJ1-1; clone size: -; CDR3 length: 17; V gene: TRBV19; CDR3 protein: CASSTPPGENLNTEAFF; CDR3 DNA: TGTGCCAGTAGTACCCCGCCAGGGGAGAACTTGAACACTGAAGCTTTCTTT
D gene: -; J gene: TRBJ2-7; clone size: -; CDR3 length: 14; V gene: TRBV5-1; CDR3 protein: CASSTNPDGYEQYF; CDR3 DNA: TGCGCCAGCAGCACCAACCCGGACGGCTACGAGCAGTACTTC
D gene: TRBD1; J gene: TRBJ2-2; clone size: -; CDR3 length: 16; V gene: TRBV18; CDR3 protein: CASSRDRVYNTGELFF; CDR3 DNA: TGTGCCAGCTCCCGGGACAGGGTATACAACACCGGGGAGCTGTTTTTT
D gene: -; J gene: TRBJ2-7; clone size: once; CDR3 length: 14; V gene: TRBV25-1; CDR3 protein: CASRGQGILYEQYF; CDR3 DNA: TGTGCCAGCAGGGGGCAGGGGATTCTCTACGAGCAGTACTTC
D gene: -; J gene: TRBJ2-5; clone size: -; CDR3 length: 13; V gene: TRBV30; CDR3 protein: CAWERQTQETQYF; CDR3 DNA: TGTGCCTGGGAACGACAGACACAAGAGACCCAGTACTTC
D gene: -; J gene: TRBJ1-5; clone size: once; CDR3 length: 13; V gene: TRBV6-1; CDR3 protein: CASSEQGGQPQHF; CDR3 DNA: TGTGCCAGCAGTGAACAGGGTGGTCAGCCCCAGCATTTT
D gene: TRBD2; J gene: TRBJ2-2; clone size: -; CDR3 length: 15; V gene: TRBV5-4; CDR3 protein: CASSTGEGRYGELFF; CDR3 DNA: TGTGCCAGCAGCACCGGGGAGGGACGGTACGGGGAGCTGTTTTTT
D gene: TRBD2; J gene: TRBJ2-5; clone size: -; CDR3 length: 17; V gene: TRBV4-2; CDR3 protein: CASSQEILADRPETQYF; CDR3 DNA: TGTGCCAGCAGCCAAGAGATACTAGCGGACCGCCCAGAGACCCAGTACTTC
D gene: -; J gene: TRBJ1-1; clone size: few; CDR3 length: 13; V gene: TRBV7-9; CDR3 protein: CASVRRGDTEAFF; CDR3 DNA: TGTGCCAGCGTCCGACGGGGGGACACTGAAGCTTTCTTT
D gene: -; J gene: TRBJ1-5; clone size: few; CDR3 length: 19; V gene: TRBV6-1; CDR3 protein: CASSGSATTHRVSNQPQHF; CDR3 DNA: TGTGCCAGCAGTGGTTCTGCTACTACCCACAGGGTGAGCAATCAGCCCCAGCATTTT
D gene: -; J gene: TRBJ1-5; clone size: -; CDR3 length: 15; V gene: TRBV6-6; CDR3 protein: CASQDAGSSNQPQHF; CDR3 DNA: TGTGCCAGTCAGGACGCCGGAAGTAGCAATCAGCCCCAGCATTTT
D gene: -; J gene: TRBJ1-4; clone size: once; CDR3 length: 14; V gene: TRBV18; CDR3 protein: CASSPQATNEKLFF; CDR3 DNA: TGTGCCAGCTCACCACAGGCCACTAATGAAAAACTGTTTTTT
D gene: -; J gene: TRBJ2-7; clone size: -; CDR3 length: 17; V gene: TRBV4-1; CDR3 protein: CASSQGPSGGGPSEQYF; CDR3 DNA: TGCGCCAGCAGCCAAGGACCTTCGGGTGGGGGCCCGTCCGAGCAGTACTTC
D gene: -; J gene: TRBJ1-4; clone size: -; CDR3 length: 15; V gene: TRBV7-9; CDR3 protein: CASSTWGGGDEKLFF; CDR3 DNA: TGTGCCAGCAGCACATGGGGGGGAGGGGATGAAAAACTGTTTTTT
D gene: TRBD1; J gene: TRBJ1-2; clone size: -; CDR3 length: 14; V gene: TRBV6-1; CDR3 protein: CASSPGQGNYGYTF; CDR3 DNA: TGTGCCAGCAGTCCCGGACAGGGGAACTATGGCTACACCTTC
D gene: -; J gene: TRBJ1-3; clone size: -; CDR3 length: 16; V gene: TRBV28; CDR3 protein: CASSLRGAGPGNTIYF; CDR3 DNA: TGTGCCAGCAGTTTGAGGGGGGCAGGACCTGGAAACACCATATATTTT
D gene: -; J gene: TRBJ2-7; clone size: -; CDR3 length: 18; V gene: TRBV30; CDR3 protein: CAWSTGLRDLFGSYEQYF; CDR3 DNA: TGTGCCTGGTCCACGGGACTGAGGGATCTTTTTGGCTCCTACGAGCAGTACTTC
D gene: TRBD1; J gene: TRBJ2-7; clone size: -; CDR3 length: 14; V gene: TRBV5-6; CDR3 protein: CASSSRTGGYEQYF; CDR3 DNA: TGTGCCAGCAGCTCTCGGACAGGGGGGTACGAGCAGTACTTC
D gene: TRBD1; J gene: TRBJ1-5; clone size: few; CDR3 length: 13; V gene: TRBV6-1; CDR3 protein: CASSETGREPQHF; CDR3 DNA: TGTGCCAGCAGTGAGACAGGGAGGGAGCCCCAGCATTTT
D gene: -; J gene: TRBJ2-2; clone size: -; CDR3 length: 13; V gene: TRBV5-6; CDR3 protein: CASRGRMAGELFF; CDR3 DNA: TGTGCCAGCAGGGGGAGGATGGCCGGGGAGCTGTTTTTT
D gene: TRBD1; J gene: TRBJ2-7; clone size: -; CDR3 length: 14; V gene: TRBV5-1; CDR3 protein: CASSQWTGQDEQYF; CDR3 DNA: TGCGCCAGCAGCCAATGGACAGGGCAGGACGAGCAGTACTTC
D gene: -; J gene: TRBJ1-1; clone size: -; CDR3 length: 13; V gene: TRBV25-1; CDR3 protein: CASSRKGGTEAFF; CDR3 DNA: TGTGCCAGCAGTAGGAAGGGAGGCACTGAAGCTTTCTTT
D gene: -; J gene: TRBJ2-7; clone size: -; CDR3 length: 15; V gene: TRBV7-3; CDR3 protein: CASSNAGLSSYEQYF; CDR3 DNA: TGTGCCAGCAGCAACGCCGGGCTTAGCTCCTACGAGCAGTACTTC
D gene: -; J gene: TRBJ2-5; clone size: -; CDR3 length: 11; V gene: TRBV7-8; CDR3 protein: CASSPLETQYF; CDR3 DNA: TGTGCCAGCAGCCCGTTGGAGACCCAGTACTTC
D gene: -; J gene: TRBJ1-2; clone size: once; CDR3 length: 13; V gene: TRBV6-5; CDR3 protein: CASSSRRNYGYTF; CDR3 DNA: TGTGCCAGCAGTTCCAGAAGGAACTATGGCTACACCTTC
D gene: -; J gene: TRBJ2-3; clone size: -; CDR3 length: 13; V gene: TRBV25-1; CDR3 protein: CASSDRGLVTQYF; CDR3 DNA: TGTGCCAGCAGTGATAGGGGTTTGGTTACGCAGTATTTT
D gene: TRBD1; J gene: TRBJ1-2; clone size: few; CDR3 length: 14; V gene: TRBV7-2; CDR3 protein: CASSLDRGNYGYTF; CDR3 DNA: TGTGCCAGCAGCCTGGACAGGGGTAACTATGGCTACACCTTC
D gene: -; J gene: TRBJ1-5; clone size: -; CDR3 length: 12; V gene: TRBV5-1; CDR3 protein: CASSLSGQPQHF; CDR3 DNA: TGCGCCAGCAGCTTGTCAGGACAGCCCCAGCATTTT
D gene: -; J gene: TRBJ1-1; clone size: few; CDR3 length: 12; V gene: TRBV5-6; CDR3 protein: CASSLVNTEAFF; CDR3 DNA: TGTGCCAGCTCCTTGGTTAACACTGAAGCTTTCTTT